What follows describes a single T cell receptor (beta chain). The antigen it recognizes is unknown. The input lacks base qualities; no much larger clone sits a single base away. These data belong to a study of cytomegalovirus exposure and HLA in healthy donors (dated by TCRdb to the late 2010s). About the study as a whole: An earlier analysis of roughly 630 of the donors reported 250 to 300 Gb of sequence data and 117 million unique TCR beta sequences from 150 million to 200 million T cells. Class I and class II HLA loci were covered by the typing at four-digit resolution. Typing coverage varied by locus: roughly 629-630 donors for A, B, C, DRB1 and DQB1; some 520 for DQA1; 600 to 610 for DPA1; fewer than 480 for DPB1. In a later analysis, previously published TCR beta repertoires from about 640 donors were re-analyzed and high-resolution HLA genotyping was added so that TCR occurrence patterns could be studied. Donor age, sex, ethnicity and CMV serostatus were collected together with the repertoire data. Roughly 5 DR-DQ haplotypes were handled as single units for association and clustering, since linkage in the cohort was strong. Using immunosequencing, the study profiled T cell repertoires from 640 or so subjects and related those repertoires to cytomegalovirus serostatus. Every discovery cohort repertoire had been produced on one sequencing platform. An earlier analysis of 587 of the donors applied high-throughput TCR beta sequencing to assess whether each TCR beta V gene segment acted as functional or pseudogenic. Besides the first cohort of around 700 subjects, a separate validation cohort made up of 95 to 150 different subjects was used. Roughly 300 gigabases of sequencing data and 91 million or so unique TCR sequences made up an early release that covered several hundred HLA-typed donors. Rather than drawing on any new phenotypic data, the later analysis identified candidate immune exposures from TCR beta sequences and the way those sequences occurred across donors. To predict cytomegalovirus infection status, the study combined high-throughput TCR immunosequencing, statistical association of individual TCRs with disease status, and machine learning. The study aimed to test whether cataloging public T cell receptors could reveal signatures of past pathogen exposure. Among the approximately 420 genotyped donors, about 85% belonged to the genetic ancestry cluster associated with self-reported Caucasian donors. On average, approximately 250,000 unique TCR beta nucleotide sequences were sequenced per donor among about 400 genotyped donors of the cohort, with 15% to 20% of those sequences being non-productive. In a later genetic analysis, genome-wide SNP genotypes for about three fifths of the roughly 670 donors were used, and that subset was treated as a discovery cohort. What the work shows at the level of the full study, not this receptor alone: Three of the identified cytomegalovirus-associated TCR beta chains were confirmed in vitro to be specific for cytomegalovirus antigens. When HLA alleles, especially DR and DQ, strongly co-occurred, attributing TCR associations to individual alleles was difficult. In a later analysis, HLA-associated TCR beta chains showed more clonal expansion and lower generation probabilities than non-associated chains that were equally common. A later analysis reported that several top co-occurrence clusters appeared linked to parvovirus B19, influenza, CMV and Epstein-Barr virus. In both the original and validation cohorts, the classifier was reported to diagnose cytomegalovirus status with high specificity and sensitivity. According to a later analysis, TCR association rates differed among HLA loci, with DRB1 alleles showing the most associated TCRs and HLA-C alleles showing the fewest. Most TCR sequences were observed very rarely across donors, whereas some public TCRs were present in many individuals. In a later genetic analysis, fewer N-insertions in productive TCRs were reported among donors in an Asian-associated ancestry cluster than the roughly 700-donor mean. Because HLA typing was missing for some donors at each locus, association tests included only the typed subset. For the cohort, immune exposure information was limited to CMV serostatus. Correlated functional status among segregating V segments might be attributable to linkage disequilibrium, but an unknown experimental factor could not be ruled out. The authors suggested that the approach could potentially be extended to other disease states and immunological phenotypes. Because counts were too low, 15 to 20 rarely observed V segments, including chromosome 9 orphons, were excluded from the earlier analysis of around 590 of the donors. The sequencing pipeline was judged likely to have produced a cluster of highly shared sequence variants as a technical artifact. At a false discovery rate of 0.05, a later analysis linked some 17,000 TCR beta sequences to specific HLA alleles. Roughly uniform sequencing depth across donors was assumed in presence/absence analyses, although this assumption may not hold. An earlier analysis of some 590 of the donors showed that most TCR beta V segments appeared in productive rearrangements either about 87% or about 30% of the time, which broadly matched IMGT annotations. A further reported finding was that TCR beta sequences accurately predicted the HLA-A and HLA-B alleles for most subjects in the first cohort. According to a later analysis, most CMV-associated TCR beta chains appeared to be HLA-restricted, and the HLA associations seemed to be driven largely by CMV exposure. A later genetic analysis associated a missense DCLRE1C variant with V-gene and J-gene trimming of TCR beta chains, and an independent cohort replicated the association. A total of roughly 160 TCR beta chains were listed by the study as associated with cytomegalovirus. Only TCR beta chains were sequenced in this cohort, and the absence of alpha or paired-chain data limited detectable features.

In total, roughly 710 healthy bone marrow donors made up the cohort. At the time of sampling, all cohort members were nominally healthy, though unrecorded immune exposures were likely present. The donor tested CMV seropositive and was one of the 289 seropositive cohort members. Each donor provided a peripheral blood sample, and peripheral blood mononuclear cells were used for TCR beta sequencing. The Qiagen DNeasy Blood Extraction Kit was used to extract genomic DNA from the blood cell samples. Library prep was done by the immunoSEQ multiplex PCR assay. For the multiplex PCR, a mixture combining 60 forward primers for TCR Vbeta segments and 13 reverse primers for TCR Jbeta segments was used. A multiplex PCR assay on genomic DNA amplified the CDR3 region of rearranged TCR beta genes. Amplified TCR beta libraries were sequenced as 87-base-pair reads on the Illumina HiSeq System. In the authors' own workflow: In a later analysis, tens of millions of unique TCR beta chains were counted across the roughly 700 repertoires, and some 10 million of these chains were shared by at least two donors. A nearest-neighbor algorithm error-corrected the raw reads and collapsed the reads into unique sequences, merging closely related sequences to remove PCR and sequencing errors. CDR3 sequences were aligned to IMGT reference sequences to assign V, D and J gene segments. For a sequence to be retained, a match of at least six nucleotides to both a V gene segment and a J gene segment was required. Rearrangements were classified as productive when the CDR3 lacked stop codons and remained in frame with V and J, and all other rearrangements were classified as non-productive. Following IMGT convention, CDR3 was defined as the stretch from the second conserved V-encoded cysteine to the conserved J-encoded phenylalanine. The earlier analysis of about 610 of the donors excluded sequences that lacked an unambiguous match to a single V gene segment. An earlier analysis of some 500 of the donors classified V segments as functional when productive rearrangements were above 56.7% and as segregating when the standard deviation between donors was above 5%. To diagnose cytomegalovirus status from the catalog of TCR beta chain sequences, a statistical classification framework was built. V and J gene assignment, in a later analysis, came from comparing TCR nucleotide sequences with IMGT/GENE-DB human TR gene sequences. In a later analysis, CDR3 sequences and most-parsimonious VDJ recombination scenarios were assigned using the TCRdist pipeline. In a later analysis, every TCR beta chain was defined by the combination of its CDR3 amino acid sequence and its V-gene family, and reads without a unique V-gene family were dropped. In a later analysis, nearly 600 highly shared, low-generation-probability nucleotide sequences were removed to address suspected cross-contamination and a sequencing artifact. A later analysis calculated a clonal expansion index for each public chain from normalized within-repertoire ranks of inferred template counts. In a later analysis, generation probabilities were computed with a VDJ recombination model fitted to out-of-frame rearrangements, and the resulting probabilities were checked against IGoR. In a later analysis, TCR-TCR, TCR-HLA and TCR-CMV co-occurrence was scored with hypergeometric tests, and a repertoire-size bias correction was applied to TCR pairs. In a later analysis, false discovery rates were estimated by permuting HLA or CMV assignments 20 times. In a later analysis, co-occurring TCRs were grouped with DBSCAN, and TCRdist sequence similarity was added when clustering was performed within HLA-allele-positive subsets. For co-occurrence clustering, repertoires with fewer than 30,000 or more than 120,000 public chains were excluded, along with about five repertoires with anomalous nucleotide sharing. Imported from immuneACCESS, the table was reduced by TCRdb to in-frame sequences with V and J called. These copies leave out some clones; in studies compared against another copy, an unresolved V gene accounts for under half, and the cause of the remainder is not known. V and J calls and clone size are given by that table; D and trimming were obtained from the DNA. Across this sample there are over 150,000 clones, with more than 75% seen only once. The ten largest clones take up approximately 8% of the sample.

This TCR came from a man younger than 40 in good health and CMV-seropositive. The sample consisted of PBMCs.

The DNA sequence is TGTGCCAGTAGTCTTGGGGACAGGGGGATCAAGATCGCTCAGCAGTTCTTC. Its amino acids are CASSLGDRGIKIAQQFF. The sequence links TRBV19 to TRBJ2-1, with 11 middle bases fitting TRBD1. The CDR3, cysteine through phenylalanine, is 17 amino acids long. The kept DNA is CDR3 alone, 51 bases in frame from the first base. V is pruned by 5 bases and J by 11 bases, leaving 17 bases of the junction without a gene match. Via the germline V gene (reference sequence), CDR1 is LNHDA and CDR2 SQIVND.